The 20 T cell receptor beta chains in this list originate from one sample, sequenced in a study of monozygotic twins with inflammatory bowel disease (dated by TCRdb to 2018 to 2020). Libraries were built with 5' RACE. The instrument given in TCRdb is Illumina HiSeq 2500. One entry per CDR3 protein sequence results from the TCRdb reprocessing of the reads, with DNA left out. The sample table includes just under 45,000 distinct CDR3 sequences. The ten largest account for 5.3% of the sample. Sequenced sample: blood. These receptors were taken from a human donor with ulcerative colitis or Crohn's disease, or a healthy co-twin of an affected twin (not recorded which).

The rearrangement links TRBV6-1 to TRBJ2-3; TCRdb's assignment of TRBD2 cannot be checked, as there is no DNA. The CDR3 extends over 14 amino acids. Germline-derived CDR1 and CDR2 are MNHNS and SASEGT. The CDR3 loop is CASSEGKGGDTQYF.

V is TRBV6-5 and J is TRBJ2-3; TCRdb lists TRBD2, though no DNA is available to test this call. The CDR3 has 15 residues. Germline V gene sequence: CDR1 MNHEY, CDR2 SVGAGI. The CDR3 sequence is CASTRGGPITDTQYF.

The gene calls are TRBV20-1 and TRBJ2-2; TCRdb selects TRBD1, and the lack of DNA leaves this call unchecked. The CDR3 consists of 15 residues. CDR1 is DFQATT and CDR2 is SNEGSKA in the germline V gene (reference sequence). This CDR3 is CSARSWDRGAGELFF.

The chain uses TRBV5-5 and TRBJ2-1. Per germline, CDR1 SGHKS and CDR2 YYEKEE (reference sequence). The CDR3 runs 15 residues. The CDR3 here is CASSLAGRSYNEQFF.

The chain's CDR3 is CASSLRRDGANVLTF. The chain recombines TRBV7-9 with TRBJ2-6; TCRdb lists TRBD1, though no DNA is available to test this call. Germline V gene lookup returns CDR1 SEHNR and CDR2 FQNEAQ (reference sequence). The CDR3 runs to 15 residues.

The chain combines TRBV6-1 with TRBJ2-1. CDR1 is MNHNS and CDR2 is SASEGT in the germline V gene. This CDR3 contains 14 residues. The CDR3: CASSEAIEYNEQFF.

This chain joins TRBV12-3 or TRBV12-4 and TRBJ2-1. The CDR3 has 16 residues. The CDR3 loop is CASSFRVSGSYNEQFF.

CDR3 loop: CASSLKGSNIQYF. The chain couples TRBV7-2 to TRBJ2-4. The CDR3 is made up of 13 amino acids. Germline CDR1 SGHTA, CDR2 FQGNSA.

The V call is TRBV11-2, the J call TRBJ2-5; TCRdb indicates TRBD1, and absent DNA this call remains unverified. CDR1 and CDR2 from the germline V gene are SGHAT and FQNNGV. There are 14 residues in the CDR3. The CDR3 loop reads CASSRTGPRETQYF.

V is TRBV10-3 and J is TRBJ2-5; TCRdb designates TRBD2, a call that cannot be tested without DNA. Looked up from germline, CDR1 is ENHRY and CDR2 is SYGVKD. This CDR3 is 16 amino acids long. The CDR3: CAIRSGTSGRMETQYF.

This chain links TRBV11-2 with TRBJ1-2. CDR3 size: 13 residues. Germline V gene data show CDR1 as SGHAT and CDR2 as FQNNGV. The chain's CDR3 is CASSFGQEPFKHF.

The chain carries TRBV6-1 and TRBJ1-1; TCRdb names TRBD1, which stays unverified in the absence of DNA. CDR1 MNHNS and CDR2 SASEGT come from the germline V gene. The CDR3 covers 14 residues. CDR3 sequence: CASKDRGLNTEAFF.

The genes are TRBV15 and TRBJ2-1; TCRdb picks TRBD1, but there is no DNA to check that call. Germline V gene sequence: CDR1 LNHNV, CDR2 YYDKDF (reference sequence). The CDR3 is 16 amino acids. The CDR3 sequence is CATSRAGGQWYNEQFF.

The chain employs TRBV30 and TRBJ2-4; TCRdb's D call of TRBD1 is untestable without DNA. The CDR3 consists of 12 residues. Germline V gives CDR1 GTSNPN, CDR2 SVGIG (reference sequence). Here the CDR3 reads CAWSPPGGGQYF. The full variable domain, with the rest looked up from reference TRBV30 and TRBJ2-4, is SQTIHQWPATLVQPVGSPLSLECTVEGTSNPNLYWYRQAAGRGLQLLFYSVGIGQISSEVPQNLSASRPQDRQFILSSKKLLLSDSGFYLCAWSPPGGGQYFGAGTRLSVL.

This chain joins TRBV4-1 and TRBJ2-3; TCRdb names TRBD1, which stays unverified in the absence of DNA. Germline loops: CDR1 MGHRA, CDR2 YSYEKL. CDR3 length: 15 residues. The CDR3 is CASSQLGGASDTQYF.

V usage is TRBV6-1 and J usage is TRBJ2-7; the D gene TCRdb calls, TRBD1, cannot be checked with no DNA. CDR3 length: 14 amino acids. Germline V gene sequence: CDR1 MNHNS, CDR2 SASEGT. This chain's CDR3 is CASTPRTGTYEQYF.

This CDR3 is CAWSVQVDYGYTF. The rearrangement joins TRBV30 to TRBJ1-2. The CDR3 loop spans 13 amino acids. Germline-derived CDR1 and CDR2 are GTSNPN and SVGIG (reference sequence). Combining the CDR3 with reference TRBV30 and TRBJ1-2 gives the whole variable domain SQTIHQWPATLVQPVGSPLSLECTVEGTSNPNLYWYRQAAGRGLQLLFYSVGIGQISSEVPQNLSASRPQDRQFILSSKKLLLSDSGFYLCAWSVQVDYGYTFGSGTRLTVV.

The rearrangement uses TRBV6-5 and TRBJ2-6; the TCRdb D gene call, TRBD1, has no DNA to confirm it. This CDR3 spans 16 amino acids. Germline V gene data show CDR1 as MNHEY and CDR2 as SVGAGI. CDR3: CASSYEGGPGANVLTF.

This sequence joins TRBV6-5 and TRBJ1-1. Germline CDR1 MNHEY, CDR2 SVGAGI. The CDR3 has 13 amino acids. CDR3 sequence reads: CASRIGKNTEAFF.

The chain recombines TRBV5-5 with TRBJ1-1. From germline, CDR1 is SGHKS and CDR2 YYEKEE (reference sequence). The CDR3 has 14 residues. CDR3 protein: CASSLDRSVTEAFF. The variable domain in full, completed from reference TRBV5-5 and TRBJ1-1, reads DAGVTQSPTHLIKTRGQQVTLRCSPISGHKSVSWYQQVLGQGPQFIFQYYEKEERGRGNFPDRFSARQFPNYSSELNVNALLLGDSALYLCASSLDRSVTEAFFGQGTRLTVV.